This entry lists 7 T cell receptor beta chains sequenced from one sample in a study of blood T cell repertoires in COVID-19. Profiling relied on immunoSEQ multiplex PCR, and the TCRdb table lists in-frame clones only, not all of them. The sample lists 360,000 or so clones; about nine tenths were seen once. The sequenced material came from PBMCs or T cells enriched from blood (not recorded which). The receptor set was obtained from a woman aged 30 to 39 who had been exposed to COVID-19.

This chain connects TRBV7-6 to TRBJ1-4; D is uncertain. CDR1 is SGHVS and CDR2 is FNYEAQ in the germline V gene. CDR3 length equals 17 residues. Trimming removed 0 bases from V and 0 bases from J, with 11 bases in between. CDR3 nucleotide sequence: TGTGCCAGCAGCTTAGCGAGGTCGGGATCAACTAATGAAAAACTGTTTTTT. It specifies CASSLARSGSTNEKLFF.

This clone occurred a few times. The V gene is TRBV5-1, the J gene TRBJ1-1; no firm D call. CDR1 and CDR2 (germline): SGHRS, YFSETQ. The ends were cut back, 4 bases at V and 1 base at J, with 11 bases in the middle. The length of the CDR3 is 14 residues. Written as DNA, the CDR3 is TGCGCCAGCAGCCCCAGATCACCGAACACTGAAGCTTTCTTT. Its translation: CASSPRSPNTEAFF.

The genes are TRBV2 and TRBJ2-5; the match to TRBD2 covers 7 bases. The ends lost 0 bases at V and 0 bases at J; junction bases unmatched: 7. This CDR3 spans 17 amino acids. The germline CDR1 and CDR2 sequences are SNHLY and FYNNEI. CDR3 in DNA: TGTGCCAGCAGTGAAGCAGGTCTAGCGGTGTACCAAGAGACCCAGTACTTC. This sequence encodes CASSEAGLAVYQETQYF.

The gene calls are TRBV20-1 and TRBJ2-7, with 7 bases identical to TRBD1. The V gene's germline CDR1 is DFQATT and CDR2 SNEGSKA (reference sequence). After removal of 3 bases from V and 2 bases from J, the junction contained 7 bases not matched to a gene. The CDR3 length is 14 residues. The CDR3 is CSASPGQTPYEQYF. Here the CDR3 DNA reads TGCAGTGCTAGTCCGGGACAGACCCCCTACGAGCAGTACTTC.

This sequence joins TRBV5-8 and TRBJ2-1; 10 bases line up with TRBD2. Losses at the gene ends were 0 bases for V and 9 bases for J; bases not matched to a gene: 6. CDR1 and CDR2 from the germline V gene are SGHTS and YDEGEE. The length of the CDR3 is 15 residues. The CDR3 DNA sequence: TGTGCCAGCAGCTTGGAGCTAGCGGGAGTGGGTGAGCAGTTCTTC. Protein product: CASSLELAGVGEQFF.

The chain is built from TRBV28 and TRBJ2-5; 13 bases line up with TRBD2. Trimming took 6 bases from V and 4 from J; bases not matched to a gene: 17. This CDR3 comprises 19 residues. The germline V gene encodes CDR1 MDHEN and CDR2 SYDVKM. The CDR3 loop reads CASSIERWTSGSKAETQYF. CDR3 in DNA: TGTGCCAGCAGCATCGAGAGGTGGACTAGCGGGAGTAAGGCAGAGACCCAGTACTTC.

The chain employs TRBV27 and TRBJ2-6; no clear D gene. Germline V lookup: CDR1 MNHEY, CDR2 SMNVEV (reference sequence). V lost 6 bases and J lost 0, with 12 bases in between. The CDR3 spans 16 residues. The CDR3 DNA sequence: TGTGCCAGCAGCCCCCCAAAGAGCTCTGGGGCCAACGTCCTGACTTTC. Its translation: CASSPPKSSGANVLTF.